The clone carrying this T cell receptor beta chain turned up a few times. The data derive from a study of OX40 agonist ivuxolimab in advanced cancers. Assay: immunoSEQ multiplex PCR; the TCRdb copy retains only in-frame clones and omits some. The sample includes over 15,000 clones, around 79% of them seen just once. The germline V gene has CDR1 SGHAT and CDR2 FQDESV (reference sequence). The V and J ends lost 2 bases and 4 bases, in that order; junction bases with no gene match: 2. The CDR3 is made up of 15 amino acids. The chain joins TRBV11-1 to TRBJ2-1; 10 bases map to TRBD2. The origin of this receptor is an adult with an advanced solid tumor such as melanoma, head and neck, liver or kidney cancer. The input for sequencing was CD4+ or CD8+ T cells sorted from blood, taken in a trial of the OX40 agonist ivuxolimab. The CDR3 reads CASSLSSGGYNEQFF. CDR3 sequence (DNA): TGTGCCAGCAGCTTATCTAGCGGGGGTTACAATGAGCAGTTCTTC.